This T cell receptor beta chain stems from a study of spatial heterogeneity in lung cancer. Per the germline V gene, CDR1 is DFQATT and CDR2 is SNEGSKA (reference sequence). There are 14 residues in the CDR3. Unmatched junction bases numbered 7, after V lost 5 bases and J lost 3 bases. This clonotype was observed at least ten times. Its specificity is unknown. A unique molecular identifier was attached to every TCR cDNA molecule. TCRdb reanalysed the 5' RACE reads using MiXCR and keeps one entry per CDR3 protein. Among about 48,000 distinct CDR3 sequences listed, approximately 5% were seen once. Study findings and constraints: At tumor resection, ubiquitous expanded TCRs were detected in blood more often than later.

Stated time point: sample taken at primary tumor resection. No cells were sorted before sequencing. The whole RNA sequenced was extracted from tumor, nontumor lung or frozen PBMC. V and J are TRBV20-1 and TRBJ2-3, with TRBD2 identical over 8 bases. Sequencing used PBMCs, obtained at surgery. The sequence was collected from a male donor with early-stage non-small cell lung cancer. The CDR3 region has the DNA TGCAGTGCTTTAAGCGGGGGTAGTACAGATACGCAGTATTTT. Amino acid sequence: CSALSGGSTDTQYF.